This record covers a single TCR beta chain. The antigen is undetermined. The germline gives CDR1 SEHNR, CDR2 FQNEAQ (reference sequence). CDR3 length: 17 residues. V was pared by 5 bases and J by 2 bases, with 19 bases between. This sample was taken from a study of cytomegalovirus exposure and HLA in healthy donors. Study summary: Inside one of the first data releases sat some 93 million unique TCRs taken from HLA-typed donors.

PCR involved 60 Vbeta and 13 Jbeta primers. Sequencing was performed with immunoSEQ multiplex PCR; in TCRdb, only in-frame clones are kept and a portion is missing. Counted here are 160,000 or so clones, 60% to 85% occurring once; the ten biggest clones make up approximately 3%. Study outcomes and limitations: Indistinguishability led to the exclusion of some V segments, TRBV6-2 and TRBV6-3 included.

The chain joins TRBV7-9 to TRBJ2-1; possible D gene TRBD1, 7 bases. Sequencing used PBMCs. The clonotype was recovered from a woman between 40 and 55 years old in good health and CMV-seronegative. The DNA of the CDR3 is TGTGCCAGCAGCCCGCGGGGTCCCGGGACAGCCTACAATGAGCAGTTCTTC. Translation gives CASSPRGPGTAYNEQFF.